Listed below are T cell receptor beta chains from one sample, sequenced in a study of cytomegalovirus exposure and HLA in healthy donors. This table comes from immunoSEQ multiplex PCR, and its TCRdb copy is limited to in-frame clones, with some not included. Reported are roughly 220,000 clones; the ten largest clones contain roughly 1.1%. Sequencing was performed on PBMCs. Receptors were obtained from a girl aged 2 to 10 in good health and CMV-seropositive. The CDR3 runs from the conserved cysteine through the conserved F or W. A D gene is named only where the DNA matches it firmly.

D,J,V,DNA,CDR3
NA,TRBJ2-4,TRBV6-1,TGTGCCAGCTTCGCCAGCAAAAACATTCAGTACTTC,CASFASKNIQYF
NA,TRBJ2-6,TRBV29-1,TGCAGCGTTGAAGATCCTTGGGGGCCCGGCCTCTCTGGGGCCAACGTCCTGACTTTC,CSVEDPWGPGLSGANVLTF
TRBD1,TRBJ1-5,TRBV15,TGTGCCACCAGCAGACAAACAGAGACAGGGGGCGTCCAGCATTTT,CATSRQTETGGVQHF
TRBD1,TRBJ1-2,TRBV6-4,TGTGCCAGCAGTGACACGGGACAGGGCACACCATGGGGCTACACCTTC,CASSDTGQGTPWGYTF
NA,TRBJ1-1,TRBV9,TGTGCCAGCAGCGTAGTGCCCGGGGTCGCTTTCTTT,CASSVVPGVAFF
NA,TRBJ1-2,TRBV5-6,TGTGCCAGCAGCTTTTCATCAGGGTATGGCTACACCTTC,CASSFSSGYGYTF
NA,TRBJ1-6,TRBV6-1,TGTGCCAGCAGTGAAGCTTTCGGGATTTGGTCGAGTAATTCACCCCTCCACTTT,CASSEAFGIWSSNSPLHF
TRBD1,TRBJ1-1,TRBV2,TGTGCCAGCAGTGGTAGGGGACAGGGCGGTGAAGCTTTCTTT,CASSGRGQGGEAFF
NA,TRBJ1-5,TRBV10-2,TGCGCCAGCAGTGTTCCCAGGGGCCCTAATCAGCCCCAGCATTTT,CASSVPRGPNQPQHF
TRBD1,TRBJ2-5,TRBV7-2,TGTGCCAGCAGCCGCGACAGGGGAGAGACCCAGTACTTC,CASSRDRGETQYF
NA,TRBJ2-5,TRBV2,TGTGCCAGCAGTGATGGGAGTGGGGTAGAGACCCAGTACTTC,CASSDGSGVETQYF
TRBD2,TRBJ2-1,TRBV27,TGTGCCAGCAGTTTAGCGGGAGGCCCGAGGAATGAGCAGTTCTTC,CASSLAGGPRNEQFF
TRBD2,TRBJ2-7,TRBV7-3,TGTGCCAGCAGCCCCGTGGGGGCGGGAGGTGACGAGCAGTACTTC,CASSPVGAGGDEQYF
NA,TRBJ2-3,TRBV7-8,TGTGCCAGCAGCTTAAAAGGGATAGTAGGGGGATGGGGAGACAAGTATTTT,CASSLKGIVGGWGDKYF
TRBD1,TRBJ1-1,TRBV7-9,TGTGCCAGCAGCTTTGGGGGGACAACAGGGGTAGCTTTCTTT,CASSFGGTTGVAFF
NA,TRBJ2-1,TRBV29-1,TGCAGCGTTGAAGTCTCTGTTTCCTACAATGAGCAGTTCTTC,CSVEVSVSYNEQFF
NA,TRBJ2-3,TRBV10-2,TGCGCCAGCAGTGAGCCTATAAGGGGTCAGACAGATACGCAGTATTTT,CASSEPIRGQTDTQYF
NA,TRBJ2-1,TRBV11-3,TGTGCCAGCAGTCCTCGGACTAACCCTTCCTACAATGAGCAGTTCTTC,CASSPRTNPSYNEQFF
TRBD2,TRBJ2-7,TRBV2,TGTGCCAGCAGTTTGGGACTAGCGGGAGGAGTGTTTGGGCAGTACTTC,CASSLGLAGGVFGQYF
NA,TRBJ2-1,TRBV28,TGTGCCAGCAGTTTAAGGTTGACTAGGACCAATGAGCAGTTCTTC,CASSLRLTRTNEQFF
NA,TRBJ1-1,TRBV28,TGTGCCAGCAGTTTACCCGGGAGGGAGGGTTTCTTT,CASSLPGREGFF
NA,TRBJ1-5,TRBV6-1,TGTGCCAGCAGTGAAGAGATACAGGGATCTTTTAATCAGCCCCAGCATTTT,CASSEEIQGSFNQPQHF
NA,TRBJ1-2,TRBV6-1,TGTGCCAGCAGTGTGGGGGGGAATAGTTATGGCTACACCTTC,CASSVGGNSYGYTF
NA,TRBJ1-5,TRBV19,TGTGCCAGTAGTTATGGGAGACATCAGCCCCAGCATTTT,CASSYGRHQPQHF
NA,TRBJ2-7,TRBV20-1,TGCAGTGCCAAAGGGGCTTACGAGCAGTACTTC,CSAKGAYEQYF
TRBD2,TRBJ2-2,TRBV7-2,TGTGCCAGCACCCTAAGTGGAGCGGGAGGGCCCGGGGAGCTGTTTTTT,CASTLSGAGGPGELFF
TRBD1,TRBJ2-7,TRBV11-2,TGTGCCAGCAGCTTAGCCAAAGACAGGGGCGAGCAGTACTTC,CASSLAKDRGEQYF
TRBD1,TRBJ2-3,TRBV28,TGTGCCAGCAGGGACAGGGTGCGAGATACGCAGTATTTT,CASRDRVRDTQYF
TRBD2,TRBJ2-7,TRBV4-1,TGCGCCAGCAGCCAACTTCCGACTAGCAACTACGAGCAGTACTTC,CASSQLPTSNYEQYF
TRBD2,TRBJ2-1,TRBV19,TGTGCCAGTACGGTGACAGCGGTCATAGCGGGAGCCAATGAGCAGTTCTTC,CASTVTAVIAGANEQFF
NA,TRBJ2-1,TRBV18,TGTGCCAGCTCACCGACCCACGGGACACCCCACAATGAGCAGTTCTTC,CASSPTHGTPHNEQFF
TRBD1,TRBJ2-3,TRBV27,TGTGCCAGCAGTTTATTGACAGGGGGCATAGATACGCAGTATTTT,CASSLLTGGIDTQYF
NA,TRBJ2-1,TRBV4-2,TGTGCCAGCAGCCAAGATAGGCAGTTAGCCAACAATGAGCAGTTCTTC,CASSQDRQLANNEQFF
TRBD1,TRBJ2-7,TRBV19,TGTGCCACCCGGGCGGGACAGGGCTACGAGCAGTACTTC,CATRAGQGYEQYF
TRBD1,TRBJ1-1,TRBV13,TGTGCCAGCAGCCACCAACTCCGGGACAGCATAATGAACACTGAAGCTTTCTTT,CASSHQLRDSIMNTEAFF
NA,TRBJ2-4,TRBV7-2,TGTGCCAGCAGCAGCTCTTTGGCCAAAAACATTCAGTACTTC,CASSSSLAKNIQYF
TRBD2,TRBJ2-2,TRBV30,TGTGCCTGCCCCCGGACTAGTGATTGGACCGGGGAGCTGTTTTTT,CACPRTSDWTGELFF
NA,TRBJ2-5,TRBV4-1,TGCGCCAGCAGCCAAGACGCGGCGGGGCCGGAGACCCAGTACTTC,CASSQDAAGPETQYF
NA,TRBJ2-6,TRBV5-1,TGCGCCAGCAGCGCGGGACAGACCTCTGGGGCCAACGTCCTGACTTTC,CASSAGQTSGANVLTF
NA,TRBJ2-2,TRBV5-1,TGCGCCAGCAGCTTCCGAGACACGGCCACCGGGGAGCTGTTTTTT,CASSFRDTATGELFF
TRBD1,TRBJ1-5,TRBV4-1,TGCGCCAGCAGCGAAGGGACAGGGGAGGGACAGCCCCAGCATTTT,CASSEGTGEGQPQHF
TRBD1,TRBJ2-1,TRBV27,TGTGCCAGCAGTTACCTGGACAGGGGGCGCAATGAGCAGTTCTTC,CASSYLDRGRNEQFF
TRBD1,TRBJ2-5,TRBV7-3,TGTGCCAGCAGCTTAAATGGAGGACAGGTCCAAGAGACCCAGTACTTC,CASSLNGGQVQETQYF
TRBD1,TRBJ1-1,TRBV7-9,TGTGCCAGCAGACCAACTATCAGGGGGACCATGAACACTGAAGCTTTCTTT,CASRPTIRGTMNTEAFF
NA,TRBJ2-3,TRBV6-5,TGTGCCAGCAGTCCAGACACAGATACGCAGTATTTT,CASSPDTDTQYF
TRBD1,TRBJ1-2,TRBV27,TGTGCCAGCAGTGAGGGACAGGGGGCCGGCTACACCTTC,CASSEGQGAGYTF
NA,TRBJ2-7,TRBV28,TGTGCCACCAACCCACCCTTGGGCTCCTACGAGCAGTACTTC,CATNPPLGSYEQYF
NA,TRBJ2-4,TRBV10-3,TGTGCCATCGCGGCGGCGCGACAGGGAGGAGACATTCAGTACTTC,CAIAAARQGGDIQYF